Below, 9 T cell receptor beta chains from the same sample are listed, as sequenced in a study of blood T cell repertoires in COVID-19. The method was immunoSEQ multiplex PCR; TCRdb's version includes in-frame clones alone and lacks a portion of them. The repertoire holds about 350,000 clones, with around 90% as singletons. Sequenced: peripheral blood. The receptors here all came from a woman aged 55-70 years with COVID-19, enrolled during active disease.

The chain uses TRBV11-2 and TRBJ1-5, with a tentative D call TRBD1 (6 bases). The V end was cut by 6 bases, the J end by 3 bases, with 9 bases between. In germline, CDR1 is SGHAT, CDR2 FQNNGV. The CDR3 extends over 13 amino acids. CDR3 coding DNA: TGTGCCAGCAGTCCAGGGGTCAATCAGCCCCAGCATTTT. Translation gives CASSPGVNQPQHF. The full variable domain, in which reference TRBV11-2 and TRBJ1-5 provide the parts outside the CDR3, is EAGVAQSPRYKIIEKRQSVAFWCNPISGHATLYWYQQILGQGPKLLIQFQNNGVVDDSQLPKDRFSAERLKGVDSTLKIQPAKLEDSAVYLCASSPGVNQPQHFGDGTRLSIL.

Regarding this clone: Within the sample, other DNA sequences also encode this same CDR3. The rearrangement uses TRBV28 and TRBJ1-2; tentative D call: TRBD1 (6 bases). The germline V and J ends were trimmed by 2 bases and 8 bases, with 9 bases remaining between them. The CDR3 contains 12 residues. Per the germline V gene, CDR1 is MDHEN and CDR2 is SYDVKM. CDR3 sequence reads: CASSLRGGGYTF. The DNA for the CDR3 is TGTGCCAGCAGTTTACGAGGGGGAGGCTACACCTTC.

The rearrangement uses TRBV7-9 and TRBJ2-3, with TRBD2 matching 16 bases. V trimming: 5 bases; J trimming: 5 bases; junction bases outside the gene matches: 7. Germline lookup yields CDR1 SEHNR and CDR2 FQNEAQ (reference sequence). This CDR3 has 17 residues. The CDR3 nucleotides are TGTGCCAGCAGCGAGGGACTAGCGGGGGGGCCGGAAGATACGCAGTATTTT. Translated: CASSEGLAGGPEDTQYF. Together with reference TRBV7-9 and TRBJ2-3, the CDR3 gives the full variable domain: DTGVSQNPRHKITKRGQNVTFRCDPISEHNRLYWYRQTLGQGPEFLTYFQNEAQLEKSRLLSDRFSAERPKGSFSTLEIQRTEQGDSAMYLCASSEGLAGGPEDTQYFGPGTRLTVL.

This clone was picked up one time. The chain couples TRBV28 to TRBJ1-5, with TRBD1 matching 10 bases. The germline V gene encodes CDR1 MDHEN and CDR2 SYDVKM. V dropped 2 bases and J dropped 5; count of bases not matched to a gene: 3. CDR3 length: 15 residues. The DNA for the CDR3 is TGTGCCAGCAGTTTAAGGACAGGGGGTTATCAGCCCCAGCATTTT. Translating it yields CASSLRTGGYQPQHF.

The chain uses TRBV5-4 and TRBJ2-1; 11 bases map to TRBD2. V lost 0 bases, J lost 8 bases, and 7 bases stayed unmatched. The CDR3 is 16 residues long. CDR1 and CDR2 (germline): SGHNT, YYREEE (reference sequence). In DNA form, the CDR3 reads TGTGCCAGCAGCTTGGCCGGGACTAGCGGAACCGATGAGCAGTTCTTC. It codes for CASSLAGTSGTDEQFF.

This chain connects TRBV10-2 to TRBJ1-6; D is perhaps TRBD1 (6 bases). With 2 bases removed from V and 4 bases from J, the gap between germline ends came to 15 bases. CDR1 and CDR2 (germline): WSHSY, SAAADI. The CDR3 totals 17 residues. CDR3 coding DNA: TGCGCCAGCAGTGAGAATATTCAGGGGACATATAATTCACCCCTCCACTTT. It is translated as CASSENIQGTYNSPLHF.

This sequence joins TRBV28 and TRBJ1-2, with D tentatively TRBD1 (5 bases). Germline V gene lookup returns CDR1 MDHEN and CDR2 SYDVKM. The CDR3 has 13 residues. Trimming stripped 5 bases from V and 7 bases from J, with 14 bases between. The chain's CDR3 is CASSLQVFGGYTF. The CDR3, as DNA: TGTGCCAGCAGTCTACAGGTATTTGGTGGCTACACCTTC.

The chain uses TRBV10-3 and TRBJ1-1; D is unclear. From germline, CDR1 is ENHRY and CDR2 SYGVKD. The CDR3 covers 13 residues. The ends were cut back, 3 bases at V and 1 base at J, with 6 bases in the middle. The CDR3 region is CAISENQNTEAFF. CDR3 nucleotide sequence: TGTGCCATCAGTGAAAATCAGAACACTGAAGCTTTCTTT.

This clone has only one observation. V gene TRBV19 combines with J gene TRBJ2-2; maybe TRBD2 (5 bases). The germline V and J ends were trimmed by 5 bases and 0 bases, with 13 bases remaining between them. Germline CDR1 and CDR2: LNHDA and SQIVND (reference sequence). This CDR3 is built from 16 residues. This CDR3 is CASSVHSGANTGELFF. CDR3 nucleotides: TGTGCCAGTAGTGTTCATTCCGGGGCGAACACCGGGGAGCTGTTTTTT.